These 5 T cell receptor beta chains originate from one sample sequenced in a study of cytomegalovirus exposure and HLA in healthy donors. Use of 60 Vbeta and 13 Jbeta primers characterized the PCR. Sequencing was performed with immunoSEQ multiplex PCR; in TCRdb, only in-frame clones are kept and a portion is missing. Of fewer than 50,000 clones in the sample, approximately 71% were seen once. The specimen was PBMCs. All receptors come from a man over 45 in good health and CMV-seropositive.

This chain connects TRBV7-2 to TRBJ1-5; weak D call: TRBD1 (6 bases). The V end was cut by 8 bases, the J end by 5 bases, with 13 bases between. The germline V gene has CDR1 SGHTA and CDR2 FQGNSA. The CDR3 runs to 13 residues. The CDR3 region has the DNA TGTGCCAGCGGTAAACAGGGTGATCAGCCCCAGCATTTT. The encoded protein is CASGKQGDQPQHF.

The chain links TRBV28 to TRBJ2-7; 9 bases fit TRBD1. This CDR3 has 11 residues. The germline V gene has CDR1 MDHEN and CDR2 SYDVKM. V trimming: 11 bases; J trimming: 4 bases; junction bases outside the gene matches: 3. The CDR3: CAYGTGYEQYF. The CDR3 DNA is TGTGCCTACGGGACAGGGTACGAGCAGTACTTC.

In nucleotides, the CDR3 is TGTGCCAGCAGGCCCGGGACAGGGGTTCGCGAGCAGTACTTC. Encoded protein: CASRPGTGVREQYF. This rearrangement joins TRBV6-1 to TRBJ2-7, with 10 positions matching TRBD1. The CDR3 runs 14 residues. In germline, CDR1 is MNHNS, CDR2 SASEGT. Trimming cost V 6 bases and J 6 bases; bases outside gene matches: 8.

The V call is TRBV11-2, the J call TRBJ2-7; D is undetermined. V was trimmed by 4 bases and J by 3 bases, leaving 4 bases between them. The CDR3 is made up of 11 amino acids. Germline values: CDR1 SGHAT, CDR2 FQNNGV. The CDR3 sequence is CASSSVYEQYF. The CDR3 DNA reads as TGTGCCAGCAGCTCCGTCTACGAGCAGTACTTC.

In DNA, the CDR3 is TGTGCCAGCAGCTCCTCGGGGGGCGGTCAGCCCCAGCATTTT. Translated: CASSSSGGGQPQHF. The chain has TRBV7-9 and TRBJ1-5; D possibly corresponds to TRBD1 (6 bases). CDR1 is SEHNR, CDR2 FQNEAQ, per germline (reference sequence). CDR3 length: 14 residues. Trimming removed 4 bases at V and 6 bases at J, with 13 bases between.